The present T cell receptor (beta chain) was sequenced within a study of blood T cell repertoires in COVID-19. The wider study: T cells, B-cell-depleted T cells, or PBMCs provided the cDNA or gDNA that served as material.

This clone was recorded only once. Original processing notes: Amplification with reference gene primers provided the estimates of nucleated cell counts. Measured with immunoSEQ multiplex PCR; TCRdb has only the in-frame clones, and not every one. V, J and clone size derive from that table, while D and trimming were established from the DNA sequence. This sample carries 150,000 to 200,000 clones, more than 80% of them seen once, and the ten largest clones take roughly a tenth. The germline V and J ends were trimmed by 6 bases and 7 bases, with 10 bases remaining between them. The CDR3 loop spans 13 amino acids.

The chain uses TRBV12-3 or TRBV12-4 and TRBJ1-6, with no clear D. The sequencing input was peripheral blood. This sequence originates from a human donor in a cohort sampled during active COVID-19. CDR3 protein: CASSLGANSPLHF. The CDR3 bases are TGTGCCAGCAGCCTCGGTGCGAATTCACCCCTCCACTTT.